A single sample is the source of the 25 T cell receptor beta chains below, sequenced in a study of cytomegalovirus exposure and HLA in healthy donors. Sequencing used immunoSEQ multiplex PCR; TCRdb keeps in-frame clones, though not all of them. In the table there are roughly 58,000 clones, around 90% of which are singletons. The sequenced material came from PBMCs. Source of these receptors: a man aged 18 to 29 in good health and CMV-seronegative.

CDR3 nucleotide sequence: TGTGCCAGCAGCGTCTTGAACACTGAAGCTTTCTTT. Its translation: CASSVLNTEAFF. The J gene is TRBJ1-1, the V gene TRBV21-1. TRBV21-1 is marked as a pseudogene. The CDR3 consists of 12 residues.

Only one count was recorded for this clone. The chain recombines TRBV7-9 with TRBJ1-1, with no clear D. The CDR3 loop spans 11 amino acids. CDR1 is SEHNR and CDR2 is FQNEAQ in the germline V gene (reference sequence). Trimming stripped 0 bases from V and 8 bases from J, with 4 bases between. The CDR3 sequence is CASSLAEEAFF. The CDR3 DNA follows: TGTGCCAGCAGCTTAGCAGAGGAAGCTTTCTTT.

This CDR3 is CASSVGGRGYGYTF. The CDR3 region has the DNA TGTGCCAGCAGCGTAGGCGGCAGGGGGTATGGCTACACCTTC. The chain uses TRBV9 and TRBJ1-2, with TRBD1 matching 7 bases. With 0 bases clipped from V and 5 bases from J, the junction kept 4 bases outside the gene matches. Germline CDR1 SGDLS, CDR2 YYNGEE. The CDR3 is 14 residues long.

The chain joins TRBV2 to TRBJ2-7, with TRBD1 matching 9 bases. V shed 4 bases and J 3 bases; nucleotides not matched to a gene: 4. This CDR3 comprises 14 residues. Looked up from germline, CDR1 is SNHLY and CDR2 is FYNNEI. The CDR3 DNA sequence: TGTGCCAGCAGTGTACAGGGGGCAAACTACGAGCAGTACTTC. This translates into CASSVQGANYEQYF.

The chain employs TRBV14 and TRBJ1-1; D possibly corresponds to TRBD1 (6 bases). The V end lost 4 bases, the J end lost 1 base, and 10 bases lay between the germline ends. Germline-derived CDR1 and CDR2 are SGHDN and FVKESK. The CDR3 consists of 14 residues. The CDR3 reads CASSLVQGNTEAFF. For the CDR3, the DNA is TGTGCCAGCAGCCTCGTACAGGGGAACACTGAAGCTTTCTTT.

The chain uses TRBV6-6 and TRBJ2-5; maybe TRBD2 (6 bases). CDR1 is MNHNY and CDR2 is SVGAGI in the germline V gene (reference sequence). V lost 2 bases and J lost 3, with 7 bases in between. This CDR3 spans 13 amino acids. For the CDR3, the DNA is TGTGCCAGCAGTTACGGGGGGAAAGAGACCCAGTACTTC. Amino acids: CASSYGGKETQYF.

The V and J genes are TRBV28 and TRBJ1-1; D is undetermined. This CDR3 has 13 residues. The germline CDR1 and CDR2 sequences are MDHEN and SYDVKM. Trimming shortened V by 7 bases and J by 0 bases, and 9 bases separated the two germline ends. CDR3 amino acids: CASISPMNTEAFF. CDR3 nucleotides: TGTGCCAGCATTAGCCCCATGAACACTGAAGCTTTCTTT.

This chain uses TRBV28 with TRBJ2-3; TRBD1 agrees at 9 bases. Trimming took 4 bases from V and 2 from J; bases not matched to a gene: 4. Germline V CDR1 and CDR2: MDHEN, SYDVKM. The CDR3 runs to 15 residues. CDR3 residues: CASSWGDRDTDTQYF. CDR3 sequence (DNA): TGTGCCAGCAGTTGGGGGGACAGGGACACAGATACGCAGTATTTT.

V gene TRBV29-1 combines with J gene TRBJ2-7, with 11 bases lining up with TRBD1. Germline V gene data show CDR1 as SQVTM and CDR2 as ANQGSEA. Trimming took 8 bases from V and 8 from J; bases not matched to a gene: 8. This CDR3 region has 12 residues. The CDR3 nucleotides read TGCAGCTTTCGGGACAGGGGGATTAAGCAGTACTTC. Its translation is CSFRDRGIKQYF.

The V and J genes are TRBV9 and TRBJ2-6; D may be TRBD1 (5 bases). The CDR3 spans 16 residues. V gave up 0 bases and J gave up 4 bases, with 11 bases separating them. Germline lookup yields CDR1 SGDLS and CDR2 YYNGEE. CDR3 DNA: TGTGCCAGCAGCGTAGGGGAAGGGGCCGGGGCCAACGTCCTGACTTTC. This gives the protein CASSVGEGAGANVLTF.

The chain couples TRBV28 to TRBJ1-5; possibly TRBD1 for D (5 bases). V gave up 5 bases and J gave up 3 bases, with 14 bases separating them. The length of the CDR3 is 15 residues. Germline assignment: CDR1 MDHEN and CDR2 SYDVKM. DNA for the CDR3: TGTGCCAGCAGTCCCGGTGGGGCGCTCAATCAGCCCCAGCATTTT. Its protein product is CASSPGGALNQPQHF. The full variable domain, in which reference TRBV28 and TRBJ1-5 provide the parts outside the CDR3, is DVKVTQSSRYLVKRTGEKVFLECVQDMDHENMFWYRQDPGLGLRLIYFSYDVKMKEKGDIPEGYSVSREKKERFSLILESASTNQTSMYLCASSPGGALNQPQHFGDGTRLSIL.

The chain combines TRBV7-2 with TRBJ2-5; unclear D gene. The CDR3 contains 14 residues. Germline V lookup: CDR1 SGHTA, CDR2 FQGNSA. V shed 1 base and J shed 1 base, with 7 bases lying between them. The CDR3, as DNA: TGTGCCAGCAGCTTAGTTTCCCTCCAAGAGACCCAGTACTTC. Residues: CASSLVSLQETQYF.

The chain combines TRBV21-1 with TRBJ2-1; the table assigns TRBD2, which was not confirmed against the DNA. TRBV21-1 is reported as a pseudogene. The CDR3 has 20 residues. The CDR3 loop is CASIRNVHGRPRSSYNEQFF. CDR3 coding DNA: TGTGCCAGCATCCGAAACGTCCACGGGAGGCCTAGGAGCTCCTACAATGAGCAGTTCTTC.

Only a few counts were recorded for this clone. CDR3 amino acids: CASSPRTRGMNTEAFF. In DNA form, the CDR3 reads TGTGCCAGCAGCCCTAGGACCCGGGGGATGAACACTGAAGCTTTCTTT. The chain recombines TRBV12-1 with TRBJ1-1. TRBV12-1 is shown as a pseudogene. The CDR3 consists of 16 residues.

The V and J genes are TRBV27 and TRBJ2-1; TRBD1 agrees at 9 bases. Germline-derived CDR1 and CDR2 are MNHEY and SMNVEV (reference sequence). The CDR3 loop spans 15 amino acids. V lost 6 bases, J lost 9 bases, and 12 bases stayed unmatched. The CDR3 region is CASSKRGQGRGEQFF. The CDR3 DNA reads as TGTGCCAGCAGCAAAAGGGGACAGGGACGTGGTGAGCAGTTCTTC.

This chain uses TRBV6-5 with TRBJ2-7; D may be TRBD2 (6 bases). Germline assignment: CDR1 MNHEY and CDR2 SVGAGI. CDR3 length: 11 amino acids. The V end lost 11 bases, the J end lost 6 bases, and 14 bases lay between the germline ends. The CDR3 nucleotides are TGTGCCGCCTCCGGAGGGGTCGAGCAGTACTTC. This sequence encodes CAASGGVEQYF.

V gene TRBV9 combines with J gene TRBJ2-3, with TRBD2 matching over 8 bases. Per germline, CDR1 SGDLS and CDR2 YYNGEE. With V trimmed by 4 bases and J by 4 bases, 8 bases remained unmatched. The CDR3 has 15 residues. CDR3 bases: TGTGCCAGCAGCCTATATAGCGGGAATGCAGATACGCAGTATTTT. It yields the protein CASSLYSGNADTQYF. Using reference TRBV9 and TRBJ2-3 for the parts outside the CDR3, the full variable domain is DSGVTQTPKHLITATGQRVTLRCSPRSGDLSVYWYQQSLDQGLQFLIQYYNGEERAKGNILERFSAQQFPDLHSELNLSSLELGDSALYFCASSLYSGNADTQYFGPGTRLTVL.

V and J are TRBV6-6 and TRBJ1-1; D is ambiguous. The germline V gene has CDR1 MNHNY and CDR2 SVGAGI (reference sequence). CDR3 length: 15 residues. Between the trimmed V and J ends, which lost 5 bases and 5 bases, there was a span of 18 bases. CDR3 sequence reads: CASSTIGGSGTEAFF. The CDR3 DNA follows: TGTGCCAGCAGTACAATCGGTGGGTCCGGGACTGAAGCTTTCTTT.

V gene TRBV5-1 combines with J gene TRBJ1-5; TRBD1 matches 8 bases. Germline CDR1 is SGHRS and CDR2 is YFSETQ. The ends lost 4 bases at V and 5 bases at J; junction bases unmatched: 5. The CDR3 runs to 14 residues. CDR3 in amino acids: CASSAGQGDQPQHF. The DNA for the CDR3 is TGCGCCAGCAGCGCTGGACAGGGTGATCAGCCCCAGCATTTT.

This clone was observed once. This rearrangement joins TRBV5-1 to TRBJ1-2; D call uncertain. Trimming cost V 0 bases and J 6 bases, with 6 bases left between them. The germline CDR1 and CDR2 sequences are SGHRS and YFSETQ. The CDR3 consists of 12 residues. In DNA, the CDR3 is TGCGCCAGCAGCTTGGACGGTAATGGCTACACCTTC. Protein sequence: CASSLDGNGYTF.

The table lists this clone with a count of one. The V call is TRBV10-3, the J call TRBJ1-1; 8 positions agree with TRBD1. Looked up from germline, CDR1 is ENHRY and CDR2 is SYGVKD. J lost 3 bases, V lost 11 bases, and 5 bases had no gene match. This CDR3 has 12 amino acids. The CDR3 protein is CASRRGHTEAFF. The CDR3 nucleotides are TGTGCCTCTCGCAGGGGGCACACTGAAGCTTTCTTT.

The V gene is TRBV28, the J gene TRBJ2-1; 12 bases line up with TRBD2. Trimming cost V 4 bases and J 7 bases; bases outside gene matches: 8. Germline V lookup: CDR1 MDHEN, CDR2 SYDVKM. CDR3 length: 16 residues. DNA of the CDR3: TGTGCCAGCAGTTCCCTAGCGGGAGGGCCGGGGAATGAGCAGTTCTTC. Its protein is CASSSLAGGPGNEQFF.

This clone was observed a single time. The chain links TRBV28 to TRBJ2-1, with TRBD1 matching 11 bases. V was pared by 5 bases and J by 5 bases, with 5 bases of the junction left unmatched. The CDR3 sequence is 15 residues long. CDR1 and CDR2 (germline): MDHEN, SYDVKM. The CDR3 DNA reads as TGTGCCAGCAGTAAGGGACAGGGGGTTGACAATGAGCAGTTCTTC. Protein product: CASSKGQGVDNEQFF.

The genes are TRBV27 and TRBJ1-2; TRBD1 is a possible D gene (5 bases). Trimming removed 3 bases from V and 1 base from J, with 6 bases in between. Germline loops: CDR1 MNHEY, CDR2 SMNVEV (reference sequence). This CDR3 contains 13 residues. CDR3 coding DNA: TGTGCCAGCAGTTTTAGGGGTAACTATGGCTACACCTTC. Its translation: CASSFRGNYGYTF.

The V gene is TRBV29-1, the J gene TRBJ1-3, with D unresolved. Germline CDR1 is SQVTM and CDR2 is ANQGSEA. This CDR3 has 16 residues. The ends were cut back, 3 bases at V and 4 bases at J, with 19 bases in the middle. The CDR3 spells CSVDLPWPAGGNTIYF. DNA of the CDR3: TGCAGCGTTGACCTACCGTGGCCGGCAGGAGGAAACACCATATATTTT.